A single sample gave rise to the 29 T cell receptor beta chains below, sequenced in a study of shared clonotypes between healthy human individuals. Data came from immunoSEQ multiplex PCR; TCRdb stores just in-frame clones and leaves some out. The sample contains under 2.5 million clones, roughly 90% of which appear only once. Specimen: naive CD4+ T cells from PBMCs. Documented subset: CD45RA+ positively selected. These receptors were collected from a man between 18 and 35 years old in good health. Some clones in this sample may be carry-over from other donors' samples.

The CDR3 DNA sequence: TGTGCCAGCCTTGATAGTTTCACAGATACGCAGTATTTT. This gives the protein CASLDSFTDTQYF. The chain employs TRBV28 and TRBJ2-3; D unresolved. Germline CDR1 MDHEN, CDR2 SYDVKM. Trimming shortened V by 8 bases and J by 2 bases, and 11 bases separated the two germline ends. CDR3 length: 13 amino acids.

The chain couples TRBV28 to TRBJ1-3, with a possible D match to TRBD1 (5 bases). This CDR3 contains 15 residues. V lost 7 bases and J lost 0, with 13 bases in between. Germline V gene data show CDR1 as MDHEN and CDR2 as SYDVKM. The CDR3 region is CASTPSGGSGNTIYF. The CDR3 DNA follows: TGTGCCAGCACCCCTTCGGGGGGCTCTGGAAACACCATATATTTT.

This clone has just one count. The chain couples TRBV28 to TRBJ1-5, with D perhaps matching TRBD1 (5 bases). CDR3 length: 12 residues. In germline, CDR1 is MDHEN, CDR2 SYDVKM. The DNA of the CDR3 is TGTGCAAAGGGGAAGGGAGGGCAGCCCCAGCATTTT. Translated: CAKGKGGQPQHF.

J is TRBJ2-1 and V is TRBV9; TRBD1 agrees at 10 bases. CDR1 is SGDLS, CDR2 YYNGEE, per germline. The CDR3 has 15 residues. With V trimmed by 4 bases and J by 5 bases, 6 bases remained unmatched. The CDR3, as DNA: TGTGCCAGCAGCCATCCGGGACAGGGGAACAATGAGCAGTTCTTC. This sequence encodes CASSHPGQGNNEQFF. The full variable domain, completed using reference TRBV9 and TRBJ2-1, is DSGVTQTPKHLITATGQRVTLRCSPRSGDLSVYWYQQSLDQGLQFLIQYYNGEERAKGNILERFSAQQFPDLHSELNLSSLELGDSALYFCASSHPGQGNNEQFFGPGTRLTVL.

The chain is built from TRBV7-9 and TRBJ2-7; D is undetermined. This CDR3 contains 12 residues. The germline V gene has CDR1 SEHNR and CDR2 FQNEAQ (reference sequence). Trimming shortened V by 1 base and J by 5 bases, and 6 bases separated the two germline ends. CDR3 in amino acids: CASSLGRDEQYF. In nucleotides, the CDR3 is TGTGCCAGCAGCTTAGGTAGGGACGAGCAGTACTTC. Supplemented by reference TRBV7-9 and TRBJ2-7, the full variable domain reads DTGVSQNPRHKITKRGQNVTFRCDPISEHNRLYWYRQTLGQGPEFLTYFQNEAQLEKSRLLSDRFSAERPKGSFSTLEIQRTEQGDSAMYLCASSLGRDEQYFGPGTRLTVT.

The chain has TRBV5-4 and TRBJ2-7, with a possible D match to TRBD1 (6 bases). The CDR3 covers 14 residues. The ends were cut back, 4 bases at V and 9 bases at J, with 20 bases in the middle. The germline V gene has CDR1 SGHNT and CDR2 YYREEE (reference sequence). CDR3 residues: CASSPDSPGKVQYF. The CDR3 nucleotides are TGTGCCAGCAGCCCGGACAGCCCCGGAAAGGTGCAGTACTTC.

J is TRBJ1-6 and V is TRBV28; D is uncertain. The germline CDR1 and CDR2 sequences are MDHEN and SYDVKM. The germline V and J ends were trimmed by 10 bases and 7 bases, with 8 bases remaining between them. The CDR3 totals 11 residues. The CDR3 loop is CATRGNSPLHF. CDR3 in DNA: TGTGCCACCCGGGGAAATTCACCCCTCCACTTT.

As for this clone: Other DNA sequences within the sample encode an identical CDR3. The rearrangement links TRBV6-1 to TRBJ2-7, with TRBD1 matching over 9 bases. This CDR3 is built from 14 residues. Trimming took 0 bases from V and 4 from J; bases not matched to a gene: 1. Per the germline V gene, CDR1 is MNHNS and CDR2 is SASEGT. The CDR3 coding sequence is TGTGCCAGCAGTGAAGCGGGACAGGGTTACGAGCAGTACTTC. Protein sequence: CASSEAGQGYEQYF.

The chain combines TRBV28 with TRBJ1-1; D uncertain. Germline-derived CDR1 and CDR2 are MDHEN and SYDVKM. The CDR3 spans 12 residues. Trimming shortened V by 7 bases and J by 2 bases, and 8 bases separated the two germline ends. For the CDR3, the DNA is TGTGCCAGCATTTCCCGCAACACTGAAGCTTTCTTT. Amino acids: CASISRNTEAFF. Supplemented by reference TRBV28 and TRBJ1-1, the full variable domain reads DVKVTQSSRYLVKRTGEKVFLECVQDMDHENMFWYRQDPGLGLRLIYFSYDVKMKEKGDIPEGYSVSREKKERFSLILESASTNQTSMYLCASISRNTEAFFGQGTRLTVV.

This chain connects TRBV6-1 to TRBJ1-1; 9 positions match TRBD1. V lost 4 bases to trimming and J lost 1 base; unmatched junction nucleotides: 4. Germline lookup yields CDR1 MNHNS and CDR2 SASEGT. This CDR3 is 15 amino acids long. The CDR3 spells CASSVQGAPNTEAFF. As DNA, the CDR3 is TGTGCCAGCAGTGTACAGGGGGCACCGAACACTGAAGCTTTCTTT.

The chain carries TRBV27 and TRBJ2-5, with 8 bases that match TRBD1. The CDR3 contains 14 residues. Trimming removed 2 bases from V and 4 bases from J; junction bases left unmatched: 3. The germline V gene has CDR1 MNHEY and CDR2 SMNVEV (reference sequence). The CDR3 is CASSLQGAGETQYF. Here the CDR3 DNA reads TGTGCCAGCAGTTTACAGGGGGCGGGAGAGACCCAGTACTTC.

The genes are TRBV7-9 and TRBJ1-3, with 7 bases that match TRBD1. Germline V gene sequence: CDR1 SEHNR, CDR2 FQNEAQ (reference sequence). J lost 1 base, V lost 11 bases, and 20 bases had no gene match. The CDR3 loop spans 18 amino acids. The CDR3 coding sequence is TGTGCCTGCCCTTCTTTGACAGGGCTCTTGGGATCTGGAAACACCATATATTTT. Its protein is CACPSLTGLLGSGNTIYF.

The J gene is TRBJ1-5, the V gene TRBV28, with D uncertain. This CDR3 region has 15 residues. Germline V gene lookup returns CDR1 MDHEN and CDR2 SYDVKM. Deletions cut 1 base from V and 1 base from J, with 8 bases between. The DNA for the CDR3 is TGTGCCAGCAGTTTATTTTTGGACAGCAATCAGCCCCAGCATTTT. It specifies CASSLFLDSNQPQHF.

This chain uses TRBV28 with TRBJ1-1; 7 bases map to TRBD1. Germline CDR1 is MDHEN and CDR2 is SYDVKM. This CDR3 has 19 residues. Unmatched junction bases numbered 20, after V lost 5 bases and J lost 2 bases. The CDR3 is CASSPVLPPRQGGNTEAFF. The CDR3 nucleotides read TGTGCCAGCAGTCCCGTCCTCCCCCCGCGACAGGGTGGTAACACTGAAGCTTTCTTT.

The chain recombines TRBV25-1 with TRBJ2-7; perhaps TRBD2 as D (5 bases). CDR1 and CDR2 (germline): MGHDK, SYGVNS. Trimming removed 2 bases from V and 6 bases from J, with 20 bases in between. CDR3 length: 16 residues. The CDR3 DNA sequence: TGTGCCAGCAGTGAAGAAATAGGTGCGGGCGATCGCGAGCAGTACTTC. It specifies CASSEEIGAGDREQYF.

The V call is TRBV29-1, the J call TRBJ1-1, with no clear D. The CDR3 spans 11 residues. V gave up 6 bases and J gave up 2 bases, with 7 bases separating them. CDR1 SQVTM and CDR2 ANQGSEA come from the germline V gene. The CDR3 DNA reads TGCAGCGTCCCACTCAACACTGAAGCTTTCTTT. This codes for CSVPLNTEAFF.

This clone was seen only once. A much more abundant neighbour one base away suggests this may be a read error. The same CDR3 can be traced to other DNA sequences in this sample. This chain uses TRBV5-1 with TRBJ1-1; D gene ambiguous. The CDR3 has 13 residues. The ends were cut back, 0 bases at V and 0 bases at J, with 3 bases in the middle. Germline V lookup: CDR1 SGHRS, CDR2 YFSETQ. The CDR3 sequence is CASSLDMNTEAFF. The CDR3 bases are TGCGCCAGCAGCTTGGACATGAACACTGAAGCTTTCTTT.

The rearrangement links TRBV28 to TRBJ2-2, with 7 bases lining up with TRBD2. CDR3 length: 16 amino acids. The germline V gene encodes CDR1 MDHEN and CDR2 SYDVKM. Trimming removed 5 bases from V and 2 bases from J; junction bases left unmatched: 8. The CDR3 DNA is TGTGCCAGCAGTCTATTAGCGGGCCGAAACACCGGGGAGCTGTTTTTT. It specifies CASSLLAGRNTGELFF.

The rearrangement joins TRBV4-1 to TRBJ1-1, with 7 bases lining up with TRBD1. Germline V lookup: CDR1 MGHRA, CDR2 YSYEKL. V lost 5 bases and J lost 8; bases outside the gene matches: 11. This CDR3 contains 14 residues. The CDR3 region has the DNA TGCGCCAGCAGCTACCCCGACAGGGTCACAGAAGCTTTCTTT. It specifies CASSYPDRVTEAFF.

The genes are TRBV9 and TRBJ2-5; 10 bases align to TRBD1. This CDR3 has 16 residues. The germline CDR1 and CDR2 sequences are SGDLS and YYNGEE. The trim removed 4 bases at V and 5 bases at J, leaving 11 bases unmatched. CDR3 coding DNA: TGTGCCAGCAGCATCCCGGGACAGGGGACCCGGGAGACCCAGTACTTC. This sequence encodes CASSIPGQGTRETQYF.

The rearrangement links TRBV27 to TRBJ2-5; D gene uncertain. Trimming stripped 0 bases from V and 2 bases from J, with 7 bases between. This CDR3 comprises 14 residues. Germline values: CDR1 MNHEY, CDR2 SMNVEV (reference sequence). This CDR3 reads CASSLSGQQETQYF. CDR3 DNA: TGTGCCAGCAGTTTATCTGGGCAGCAAGAGACCCAGTACTTC.

As for this clone: Other DNA variants within this sample encode the same CDR3. This chain uses TRBV18 with TRBJ2-1; 9 bases agree with TRBD1. Germline CDR1 reads KGHSH; CDR2 reads LQKENI. This CDR3 has 15 amino acids. After removal of 6 bases from V and 0 bases from J, the junction contained 3 bases not matched to a gene. The CDR3 here is CASSPGQGSYNEQFF. Written as DNA, the CDR3 is TGTGCCAGCTCGCCGGGACAGGGCTCCTACAATGAGCAGTTCTTC. Supplemented by reference TRBV18 and TRBJ2-1, the full variable domain reads NAGVMQNPRHLVRRRGQEARLRCSPMKGHSHVYWYRQLPEEGLKFMVYLQKENIIDESGMPKERFSAEFPKEGPSILRIQQVVRGDSAAYFCASSPGQGSYNEQFFGPGTRLTVL.

The chain joins TRBV11-2 to TRBJ2-7; TRBD1 matches 10 bases. Germline V gene lookup returns CDR1 SGHAT and CDR2 FQNNGV. V dropped 4 bases and J dropped 5; count of bases not matched to a gene: 11. This CDR3 comprises 16 residues. DNA of the CDR3: TGTGCCAGCAGCTCACAAACCGCGACAGGGGGCAACGAGCAGTACTTC. Its translation is CASSSQTATGGNEQYF.

The genes are TRBV6-1 and TRBJ2-1; 10 bases line up with TRBD2. This CDR3 contains 15 residues. Trimming took 2 bases from V and 6 from J; bases not matched to a gene: 4. CDR1 is MNHNS and CDR2 is SASEGT in the germline V gene. The CDR3 DNA is TGTGCCAGCAGTGAAAGCGGGAGGGCCGGCAATGAGCAGTTCTTC. Protein product: CASSESGRAGNEQFF.

The chain carries TRBV4-1 and TRBJ2-1; 7 bases agree with TRBD2. The V and J ends lost 3 bases and 4 bases, in that order; junction bases with no gene match: 9. The CDR3 extends over 16 amino acids. Germline V lookup: CDR1 MGHRA, CDR2 YSYEKL. CDR3 amino acids: CASSHLPQRGYNEQFF. The CDR3 region has the DNA TGCGCCAGCAGCCACCTTCCCCAGCGGGGATACAATGAGCAGTTCTTC.

The chain carries TRBV5-1 and TRBJ2-1, with D possibly being TRBD2 (6 bases). CDR3 length equals 15 residues. Germline V gene lookup returns CDR1 SGHRS and CDR2 YFSETQ. V was clipped by 0 bases and J by 4 bases, with 11 bases between them. The CDR3 nucleotides are TGCGCCAGCAGCTTGGTCGTGACTAGTTACAATGAGCAGTTCTTC. This sequence encodes CASSLVVTSYNEQFF.

This chain connects TRBV13 to TRBJ2-5; D possibly corresponds to TRBD2 (5 bases). The germline CDR1 and CDR2 sequences are PRHDT and FYEKMQ (reference sequence). This CDR3 comprises 13 residues. Deletions cut 3 bases from V and 11 bases from J, with 16 bases between. The CDR3 nucleotides are TGTGCCAGCAGCTTGACCAGAGAGGGATCACAGTACTTC. Residues: CASSLTREGSQYF.

This sequence joins TRBV18 and TRBJ2-3, with unresolved D. V lost 4 bases to trimming and J lost 2 bases, with 7 bases between them. This CDR3 spans 13 amino acids. Germline CDR1 is KGHSH and CDR2 is LQKENI. CDR3: CASSLPATDTQYF. DNA of the CDR3: TGTGCCAGCTCACTTCCCGCCACAGATACGCAGTATTTT.

V and J are TRBV7-2 and TRBJ2-5; 7 bases are shared with TRBD1. Trimming cost V 4 bases and J 4 bases; bases outside gene matches: 6. This CDR3 has 14 residues. Germline-derived CDR1 and CDR2 are SGHTA and FQGNSA. For the CDR3, the DNA is TGTGCCAGCAGCTCCGGACAGGTGGGAGAGACCCAGTACTTC. The encoded protein is CASSSGQVGETQYF.